The T cell receptor beta chain described here comes from a study of control samples from healthy donors and cancer patients (TCRdb year 2020). Remarks on this clone: Its recognized antigen is unknown. No much larger clone exists at a distance of one base, and base qualities are not known.

The library was prepared using the immunoSEQ multiplex PCR assay. TCRdb obtained this table from immuneACCESS and retained in-frame rearrangements with V and J assigned. These tables miss some clones; where compared with another copy, unresolved V genes account for less than half of the shortfall, and the remainder is unexplained. A total of approximately 150,000 clones appear in this sample, 88% of them only once. The top ten hold 1.7% of the sample. V loses 4 bases at its end and J loses 1 base; junction bases beyond the gene matches: 15. The CDR3 runs 18 residues from the cysteine to the phenylalanine. Only the CDR3 DNA stays, 54 bases, in frame from base 1. Based on the germline V gene, the CDR1 and CDR2 sequences are MGHRA and YSYEKL.

The sequence came from a man between 18 and 29 years old in good health. The rearranged chain carries TRBV4-1 and TRBJ2-5, and TRBD2 aligns with 7 junction nucleotides. The sample was blood. CDR3 region: CASSRTTSRDLIQETQYF. In nucleotide form, the sequence is TGCGCCAGCAGCCGAACGACTAGCCGGGACCTTATCCAAGAGACCCAGTACTTC.